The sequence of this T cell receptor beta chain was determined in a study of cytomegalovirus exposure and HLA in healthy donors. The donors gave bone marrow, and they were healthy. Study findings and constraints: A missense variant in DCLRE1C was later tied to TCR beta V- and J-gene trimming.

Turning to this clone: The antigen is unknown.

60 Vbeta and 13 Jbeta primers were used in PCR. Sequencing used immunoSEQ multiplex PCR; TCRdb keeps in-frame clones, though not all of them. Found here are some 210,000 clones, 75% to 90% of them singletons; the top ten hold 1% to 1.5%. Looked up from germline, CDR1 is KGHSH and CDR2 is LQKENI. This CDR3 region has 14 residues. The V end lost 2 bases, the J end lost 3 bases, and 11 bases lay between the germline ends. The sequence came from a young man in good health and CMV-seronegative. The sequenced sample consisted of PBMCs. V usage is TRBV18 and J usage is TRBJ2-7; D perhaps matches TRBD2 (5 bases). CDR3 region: CASSPTGGVYEQYF. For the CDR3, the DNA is TGTGCCAGCTCACCAACCGGAGGAGTCTACGAGCAGTACTTC.